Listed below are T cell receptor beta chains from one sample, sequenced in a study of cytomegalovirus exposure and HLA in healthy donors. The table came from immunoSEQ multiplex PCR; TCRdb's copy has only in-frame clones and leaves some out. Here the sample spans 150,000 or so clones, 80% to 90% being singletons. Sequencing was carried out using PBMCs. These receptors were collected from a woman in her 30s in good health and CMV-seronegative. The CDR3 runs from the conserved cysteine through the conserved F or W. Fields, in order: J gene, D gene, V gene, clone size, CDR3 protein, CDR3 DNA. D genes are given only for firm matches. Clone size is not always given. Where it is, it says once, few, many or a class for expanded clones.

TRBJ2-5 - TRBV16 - CASSRTQAQETQYF TGTGCCAGCAGCCGTACCCAGGCGCAAGAGACCCAGTACTTC
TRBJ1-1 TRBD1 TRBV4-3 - CASSRTRDRMNTEAFF TGCGCCAGCAGCCGAACACGGGACAGAATGAACACTGAAGCTTTCTTT
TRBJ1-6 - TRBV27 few CASRQGGNSPLHF TGTGCCAGCAGGCAGGGTGGCAATTCACCCCTCCACTTT
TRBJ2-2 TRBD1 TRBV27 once CASSLPGQGTGELFF TGTGCCAGCAGCCTCCCGGGACAGGGGACCGGGGAGCTGTTTTTT
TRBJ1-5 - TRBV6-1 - CASSEWGGNQPQHF TGTGCCAGCAGTGAATGGGGAGGCAATCAGCCCCAGCATTTT
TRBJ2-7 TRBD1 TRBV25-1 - CASSEVTGGTPYF TGTGCCAGCAGTGAGGTGACAGGGGGCACGCCGTACTTC
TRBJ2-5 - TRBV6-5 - CASSYGSMETQYF TGTGCCAGCAGTTATGGCAGTATGGAGACCCAGTACTTC
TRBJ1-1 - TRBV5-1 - CASSLVGRGTEAFF TGCGCCAGCAGCCTAGTCGGGAGGGGCACTGAAGCTTTCTTT
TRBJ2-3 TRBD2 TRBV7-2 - CASSLAGARTDTQYF TGTGCCAGCAGTTTAGCGGGGGCCCGCACAGATACGCAGTATTTT
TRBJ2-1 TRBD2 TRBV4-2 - CASSSPQLAGGLGEQFF TGTGCCAGCAGCTCACCGCAACTAGCGGGGGGGCTGGGTGAGCAGTTCTTC
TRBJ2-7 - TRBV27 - CASSQLGNANSVQYF TGTGCCAGCAGTCAACTAGGGAATGCCAATTCGGTGCAGTACTTC
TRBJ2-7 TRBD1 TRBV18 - CASAGQATPYEQYF TGTGCCAGCGCGGGACAGGCAACCCCCTACGAGCAGTACTTC
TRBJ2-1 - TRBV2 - CASTGTFDEQFF TGTGCCAGCACAGGTACCTTCGATGAGCAGTTCTTC
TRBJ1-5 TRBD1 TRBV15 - CATSRGGTGQPQHF TGTGCCACCAGCAGGGGGGGGACAGGCCAGCCCCAGCATTTT
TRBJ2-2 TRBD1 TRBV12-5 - CASGRDRNTGELFF TGTGCTAGTGGTCGGGACAGAAACACCGGGGAGCTGTTTTTT
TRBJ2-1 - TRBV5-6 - CASSPTPRGSEQFF TGTGCCAGCAGCCCCACGCCAAGGGGCAGTGAGCAGTTCTTC
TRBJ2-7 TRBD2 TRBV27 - CASSPGRASGSEEQYF TGTGCCAGCAGCCCGGGGAGGGCTAGCGGTTCGGAAGAGCAGTACTTC
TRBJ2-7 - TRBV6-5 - CASSEQGRTAEQYF TGTGCCAGCAGTGAACAGGGTAGGACAGCGGAGCAGTACTTC
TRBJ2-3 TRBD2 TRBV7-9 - CASSLPGTSGGGLDTQYF TGTGCCAGCAGCTTACCCGGGACTAGCGGGGGAGGGCTCGATACGCAGTATTTT
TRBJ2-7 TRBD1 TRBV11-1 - CASSRQGTTYEQYF TGTGCCAGCAGCCGACAGGGGACCACCTACGAGCAGTACTTC
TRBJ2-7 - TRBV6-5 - CASKAGQSSYEQYF TGTGCCAGCAAGGCGGGGCAGAGCTCCTACGAGCAGTACTTC
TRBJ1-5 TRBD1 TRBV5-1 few CASSLGDRVNQPQHF TGCGCCAGCAGCTTGGGGGACAGGGTCAATCAGCCCCAGCATTTT
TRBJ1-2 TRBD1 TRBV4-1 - CASSLDRASLRGYTF TGCGCCAGCAGCCTGGACAGGGCCTCGCTACGGGGCTACACCTTC
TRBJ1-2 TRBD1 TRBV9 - CASSVDDRGGSDGYTF TGTGCCAGCAGCGTAGACGACAGGGGAGGGTCGGATGGCTACACCTTC
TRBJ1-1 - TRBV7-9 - CASSFVRTEAFF TGTGCCAGCAGCTTCGTGAGGACTGAAGCTTTCTTT
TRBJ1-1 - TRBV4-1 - CASSQVGSTNTEAFF TGCGCCAGCAGCCAAGTGGGCAGCACCAACACTGAAGCTTTCTTT
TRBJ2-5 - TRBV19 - CASSLASFQETQYF TGTGCCAGTAGTCTGGCTAGTTTTCAAGAGACCCAGTACTTC
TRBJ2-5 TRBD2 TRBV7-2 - CASSSRGLAGSTQYF TGTGCCAGCAGCTCAAGGGGACTAGCGGGAAGTACCCAGTACTTC
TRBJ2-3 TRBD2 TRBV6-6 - CASSYERGGSYF TGTGCCAGCAGTTACGAGCGGGGGGGATCGTATTTT
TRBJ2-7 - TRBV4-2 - CASSPTSGSSYEQYF TGTGCCAGCAGCCCAACGTCGGGTAGCTCCTACGAGCAGTACTTC
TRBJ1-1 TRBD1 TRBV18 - CASSRTGGSEAFF TGTGCCAGCTCAAGGACAGGGGGCTCTGAAGCTTTCTTT
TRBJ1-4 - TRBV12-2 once CASRLARPGVSEKLFF TGTGCAAGTCGCTTAGCGCGGCCAGGGGTATCGGAAAAACTGTTTTTT
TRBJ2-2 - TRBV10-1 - CASKWGVNTGELFF TGCGCCAGCAAATGGGGGGTCAACACCGGGGAGCTGTTTTTT
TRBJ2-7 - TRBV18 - CASSEGQRVEQYF TGTGCCAGCTCGGAGGGGCAGCGGGTCGAGCAGTACTTC
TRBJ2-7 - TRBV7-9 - CASSPQGGEQYF TGTGCCAGCAGTCCTCAGGGAGGCGAGCAGTACTTC
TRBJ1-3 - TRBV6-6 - CASSYLRTEQENTIYF TGTGCCAGCAGTTACCTCCGGACAGAGCAGGAAAACACCATATATTTT
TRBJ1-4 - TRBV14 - CASSQATVINEKLFF TGTGCCAGCAGCCAAGCCACAGTAATTAATGAAAAACTGTTTTTT
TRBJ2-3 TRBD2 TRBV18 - CASSPKLAGGTDTQYF TGTGCCAGCTCACCAAAACTAGCGGGGGGCACAGATACGCAGTATTTT
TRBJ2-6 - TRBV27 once CASSLNQGGLPGANVLTF TGTGCCAGCAGTTTAAATCAGGGGGGTTTACCTGGGGCCAACGTCCTGACTTTC
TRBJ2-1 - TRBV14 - CASSQAGGAWDEQFF TGTGCCAGCAGCCAAGCAGGCGGGGCTTGGGATGAGCAGTTCTTC
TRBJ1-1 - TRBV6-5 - CASKKAAGVEAFF TGTGCCAGCAAAAAGGCTGCGGGGGTTGAAGCTTTCTTT
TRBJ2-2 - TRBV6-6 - CASSYSERETGELFF TGTGCCAGCAGTTATTCAGAACGGGAAACCGGGGAGCTGTTTTTT
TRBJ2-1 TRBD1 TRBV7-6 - CASSHGTGNNEQFF TGTGCCAGCAGCCACGGGACAGGGAACAATGAGCAGTTCTTC